Sequencing of this TCR beta chain was carried out in a study of T cells after yellow fever vaccination. Findings and limits, study-wide: Reappearing after the booster were most of the clones from primary vaccination (almost 97% CD4, approximately 88% CD8). Abundant clonotypes from the bulk population could get into FACS-sorted repertoires as contaminants.

TCRdb ran MiXCR on the 5' RACE reads and lists one entry per CDR3 protein. The sample holds approximately 300,000 distinct CDR3 sequences, 7.5% to 9% seen once. On this clonotype: The target antigen is unknown.

The CDR3 totals 12 residues. CDR1 and CDR2 from the germline V gene are SNHLY and FYNNEI. Losses at the gene ends were 6 bases for V and 7 bases for J; bases not matched to a gene: 5. The gene calls are TRBV2 and TRBJ2-5, with 7 bases fitting TRBD1. This clonotype was obtained from a man aged 18-30 years who received the YFV17D yellow fever vaccine. The source was PBMCs, collected on the day of the first yellow fever vaccination. The CDR3 protein is CASSGDSWTQYF. In nucleotides, the CDR3 is TGTGCCAGCAGCGGGGACAGCTGGACCCAGTACTTC.